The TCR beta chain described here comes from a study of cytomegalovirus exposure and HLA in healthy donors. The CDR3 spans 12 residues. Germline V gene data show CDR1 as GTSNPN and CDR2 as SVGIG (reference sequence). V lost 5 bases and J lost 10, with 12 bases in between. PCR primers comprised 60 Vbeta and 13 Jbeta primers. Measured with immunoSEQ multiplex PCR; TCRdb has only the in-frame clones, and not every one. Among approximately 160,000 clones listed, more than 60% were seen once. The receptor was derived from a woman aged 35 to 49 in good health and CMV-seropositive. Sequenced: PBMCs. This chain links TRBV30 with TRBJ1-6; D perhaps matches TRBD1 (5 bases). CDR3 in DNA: TGTGCCTGGGTTATCGACAGCTCACCCCTCCACTTT. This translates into CAWVIDSSPLHF.